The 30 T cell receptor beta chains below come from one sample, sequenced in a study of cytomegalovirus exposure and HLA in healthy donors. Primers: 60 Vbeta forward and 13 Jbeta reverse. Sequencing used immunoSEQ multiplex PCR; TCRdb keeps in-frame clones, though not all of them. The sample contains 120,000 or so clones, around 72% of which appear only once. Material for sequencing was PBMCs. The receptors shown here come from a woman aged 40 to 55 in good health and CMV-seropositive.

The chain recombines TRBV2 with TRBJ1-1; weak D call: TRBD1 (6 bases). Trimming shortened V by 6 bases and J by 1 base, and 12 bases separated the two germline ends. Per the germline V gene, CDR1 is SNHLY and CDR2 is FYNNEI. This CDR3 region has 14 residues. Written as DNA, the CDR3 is TGTGCCAGCAGCAAGACAGGACCGAACACTGAAGCTTTCTTT. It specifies CASSKTGPNTEAFF.

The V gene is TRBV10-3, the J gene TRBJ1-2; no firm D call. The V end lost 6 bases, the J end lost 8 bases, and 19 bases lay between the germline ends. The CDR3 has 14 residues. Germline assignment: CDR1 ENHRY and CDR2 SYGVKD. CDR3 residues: CAISPTRAGEGYTF. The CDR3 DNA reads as TGTGCCATCAGCCCGACGAGGGCCGGCGAAGGCTACACCTTC.

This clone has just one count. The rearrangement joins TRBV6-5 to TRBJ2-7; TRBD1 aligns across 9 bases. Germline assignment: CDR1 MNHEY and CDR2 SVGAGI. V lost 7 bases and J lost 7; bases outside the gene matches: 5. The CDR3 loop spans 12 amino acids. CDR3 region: CASKQGAGEQYF. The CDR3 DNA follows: TGTGCCAGCAAACAGGGGGCCGGGGAGCAGTACTTC.

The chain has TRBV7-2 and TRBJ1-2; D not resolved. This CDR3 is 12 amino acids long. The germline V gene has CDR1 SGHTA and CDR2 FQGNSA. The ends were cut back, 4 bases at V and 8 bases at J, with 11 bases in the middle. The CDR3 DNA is TGTGCCAGCAGCTCTCCCAACTTCGGCTACACCTTC. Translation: CASSSPNFGYTF.

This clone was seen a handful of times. The CDR3 loop reads CASSLVTANTEAFF. In nucleotides, the CDR3 is TGTGCCAGCAGTTTAGTGACAGCGAACACTGAAGCTTTCTTT. The rearrangement joins TRBV27 to TRBJ1-1; TRBD1 might be the D (5 bases). V dropped 2 bases and J dropped 1 base, with 8 bases sitting between them. Germline values: CDR1 MNHEY, CDR2 SMNVEV (reference sequence). The CDR3 totals 14 residues.

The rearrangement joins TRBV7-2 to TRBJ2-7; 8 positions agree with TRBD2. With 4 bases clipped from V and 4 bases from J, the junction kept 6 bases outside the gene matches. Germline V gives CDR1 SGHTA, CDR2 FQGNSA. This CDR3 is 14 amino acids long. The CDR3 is CASSSNRGGYEQYF. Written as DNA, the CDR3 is TGTGCCAGCAGCTCAAATCGGGGGGGATACGAGCAGTACTTC.

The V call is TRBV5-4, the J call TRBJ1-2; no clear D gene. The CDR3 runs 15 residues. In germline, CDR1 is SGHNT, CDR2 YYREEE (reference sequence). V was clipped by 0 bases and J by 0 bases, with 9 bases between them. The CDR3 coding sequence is TGTGCCAGCAGCTTGGCAGGCCCTTCTAACTATGGCTACACCTTC. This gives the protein CASSLAGPSNYGYTF.

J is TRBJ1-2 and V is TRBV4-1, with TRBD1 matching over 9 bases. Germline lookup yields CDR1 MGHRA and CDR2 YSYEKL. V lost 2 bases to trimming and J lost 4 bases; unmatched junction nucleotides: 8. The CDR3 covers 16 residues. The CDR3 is CASSQSTTGGGYGYTF. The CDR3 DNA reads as TGCGCCAGCAGCCAATCAACAACAGGGGGCGGCTATGGCTACACCTTC.

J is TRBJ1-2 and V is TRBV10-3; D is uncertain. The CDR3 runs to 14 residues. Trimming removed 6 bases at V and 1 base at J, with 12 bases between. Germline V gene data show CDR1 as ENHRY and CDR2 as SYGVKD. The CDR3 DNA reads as TGTGCCATCAGCGAGGGCGGGAGTAACTATGGCTACACCTTC. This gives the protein CAISEGGSNYGYTF.

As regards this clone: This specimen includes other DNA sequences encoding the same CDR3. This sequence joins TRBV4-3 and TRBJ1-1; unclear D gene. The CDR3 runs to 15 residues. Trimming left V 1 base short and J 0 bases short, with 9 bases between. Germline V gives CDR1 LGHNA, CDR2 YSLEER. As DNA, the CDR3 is TGCGCCAGCAGCCAAGGGCCAGGCATGAACACTGAAGCTTTCTTT. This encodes CASSQGPGMNTEAFF.

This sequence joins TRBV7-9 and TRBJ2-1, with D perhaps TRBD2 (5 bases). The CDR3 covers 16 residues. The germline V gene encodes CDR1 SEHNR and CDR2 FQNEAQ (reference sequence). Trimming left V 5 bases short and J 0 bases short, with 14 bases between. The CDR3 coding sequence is TGTGCCAGCAGCGCCGGACTGGGGAGCTCCTACAATGAGCAGTTCTTC. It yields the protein CASSAGLGSSYNEQFF.

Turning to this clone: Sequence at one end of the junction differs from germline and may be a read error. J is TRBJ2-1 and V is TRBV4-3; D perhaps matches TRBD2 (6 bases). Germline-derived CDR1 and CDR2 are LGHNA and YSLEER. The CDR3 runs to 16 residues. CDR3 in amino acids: CASGQDTRTTYNEQFF. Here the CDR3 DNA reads TGCGCCAGCGGCCAAGATACTCGGACTACGTACAATGAGCAGTTCTTC.

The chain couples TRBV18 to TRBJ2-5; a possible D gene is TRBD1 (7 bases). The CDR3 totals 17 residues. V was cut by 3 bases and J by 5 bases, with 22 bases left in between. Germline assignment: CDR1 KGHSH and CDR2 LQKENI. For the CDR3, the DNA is TGTGCCAGCTCACCCGGGGACAGCCCTCAGGAGGGTGAGACCCAGTACTTC. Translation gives CASSPGDSPQEGETQYF.

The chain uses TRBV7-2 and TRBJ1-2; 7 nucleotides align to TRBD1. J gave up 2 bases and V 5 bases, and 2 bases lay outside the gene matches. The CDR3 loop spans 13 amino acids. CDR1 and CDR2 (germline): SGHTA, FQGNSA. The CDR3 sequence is CASSRQGNYGYTF. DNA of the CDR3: TGTGCCAGCAGCCGACAGGGAAACTATGGCTACACCTTC.

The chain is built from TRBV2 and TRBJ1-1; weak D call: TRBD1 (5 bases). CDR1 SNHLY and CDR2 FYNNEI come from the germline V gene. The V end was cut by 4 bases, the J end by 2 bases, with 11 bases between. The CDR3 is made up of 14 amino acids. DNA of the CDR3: TGTGCCAGCAGTGCTGGGGGGGAAAACACTGAAGCTTTCTTT. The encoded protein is CASSAGGENTEAFF.

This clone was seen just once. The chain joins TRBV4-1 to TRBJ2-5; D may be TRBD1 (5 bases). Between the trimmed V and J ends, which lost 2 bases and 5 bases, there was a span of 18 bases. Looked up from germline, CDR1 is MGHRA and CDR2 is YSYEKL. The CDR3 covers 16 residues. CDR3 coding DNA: TGCGCCAGCAGCCAAAACGAGGTGGCAGGGTCGGAGACCCAGTACTTC. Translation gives CASSQNEVAGSETQYF.

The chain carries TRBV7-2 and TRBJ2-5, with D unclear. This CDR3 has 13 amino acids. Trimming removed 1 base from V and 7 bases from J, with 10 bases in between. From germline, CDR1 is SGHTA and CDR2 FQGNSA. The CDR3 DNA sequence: TGTGCCAGCAGCTTAGTTTCGCGAGGGACCCAGTACTTC. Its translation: CASSLVSRGTQYF.

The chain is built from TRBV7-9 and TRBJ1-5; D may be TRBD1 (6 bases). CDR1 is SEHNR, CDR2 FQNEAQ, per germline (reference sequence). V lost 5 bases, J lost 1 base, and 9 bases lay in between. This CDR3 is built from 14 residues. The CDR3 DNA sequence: TGTGCCAGCAGCATTACAGGGAGCAATCAGCCCCAGCATTTT. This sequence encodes CASSITGSNQPQHF.

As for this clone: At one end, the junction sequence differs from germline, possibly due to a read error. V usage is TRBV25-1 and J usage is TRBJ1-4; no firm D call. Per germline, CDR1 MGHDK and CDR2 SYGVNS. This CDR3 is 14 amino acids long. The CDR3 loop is CASSEYITTEKLFF. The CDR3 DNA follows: TGTGCCAGCAGTGAATATATCACTACTGAAAAACTGTTTTTT.

CDR3 in DNA: TGTGCCAGCAGAAGCAGACAGAACACTGAAGCTTTCTTT. This translates into CASRSRQNTEAFF. The chain is built from TRBV5-4 and TRBJ1-1, with D uncertain. CDR3 size: 13 residues. With 5 bases removed from V and 1 base from J, the gap between germline ends came to 9 bases. The germline V gene has CDR1 SGHNT and CDR2 YYREEE (reference sequence).

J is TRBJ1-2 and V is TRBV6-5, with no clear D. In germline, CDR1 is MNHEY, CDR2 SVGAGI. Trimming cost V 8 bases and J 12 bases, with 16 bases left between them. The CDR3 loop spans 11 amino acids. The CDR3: CASGRDVGDTF. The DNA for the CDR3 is TGTGCCAGCGGGAGAGACGTTGGGGACACCTTC.

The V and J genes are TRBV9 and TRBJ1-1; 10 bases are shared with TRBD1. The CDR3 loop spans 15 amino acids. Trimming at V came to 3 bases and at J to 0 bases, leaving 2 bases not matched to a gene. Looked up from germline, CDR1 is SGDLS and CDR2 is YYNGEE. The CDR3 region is CASSEDRGLNTEAFF. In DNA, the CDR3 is TGTGCCAGCAGCGAGGACAGGGGGTTGAACACTGAAGCTTTCTTT.

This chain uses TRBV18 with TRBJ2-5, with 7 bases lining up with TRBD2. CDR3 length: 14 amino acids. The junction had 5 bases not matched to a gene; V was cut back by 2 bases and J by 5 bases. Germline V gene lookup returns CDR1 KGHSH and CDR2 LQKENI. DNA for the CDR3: TGTGCCAGCTCACCAGAAGCGGGGAGGGAGACCCAGTACTTC. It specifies CASSPEAGRETQYF.

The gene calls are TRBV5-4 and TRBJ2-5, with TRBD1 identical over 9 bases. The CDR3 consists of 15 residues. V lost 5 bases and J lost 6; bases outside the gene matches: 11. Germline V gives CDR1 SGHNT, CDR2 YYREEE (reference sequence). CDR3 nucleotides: TGTGCCAGCAGTGCCCCGGACAGGGGTGTAAAGACCCAGTACTTC. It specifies CASSAPDRGVKTQYF. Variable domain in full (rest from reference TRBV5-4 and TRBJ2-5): ETGVTQSPTHLIKTRGQQVTLRCSSQSGHNTVSWYQQALGQGPQFIFQYYREEENGRGNFPPRFSGLQFPNYSSELNVNALELDDSALYLCASSAPDRGVKTQYFGPGTRLLVL.

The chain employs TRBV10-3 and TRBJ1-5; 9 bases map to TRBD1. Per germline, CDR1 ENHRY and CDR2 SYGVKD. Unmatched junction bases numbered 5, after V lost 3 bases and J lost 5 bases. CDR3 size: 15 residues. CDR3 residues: CAISEQGQGDQPQHF. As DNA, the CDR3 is TGTGCCATCAGTGAACAGGGACAGGGTGATCAGCCCCAGCATTTT.

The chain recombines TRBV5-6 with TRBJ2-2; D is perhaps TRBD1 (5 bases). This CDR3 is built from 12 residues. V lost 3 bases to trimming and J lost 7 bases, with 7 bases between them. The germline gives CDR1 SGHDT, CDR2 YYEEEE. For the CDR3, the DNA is TGTGCCAGCAGCTATCAGGGCGGGGAGCTGTTTTTT. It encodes CASSYQGGELFF.

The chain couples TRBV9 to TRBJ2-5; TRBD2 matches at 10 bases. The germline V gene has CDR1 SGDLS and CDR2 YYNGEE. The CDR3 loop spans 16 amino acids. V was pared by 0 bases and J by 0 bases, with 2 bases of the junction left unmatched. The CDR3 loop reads CASSVEAGGYQETQYF. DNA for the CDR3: TGTGCCAGCAGCGTAGAAGCGGGGGGGTACCAAGAGACCCAGTACTTC.

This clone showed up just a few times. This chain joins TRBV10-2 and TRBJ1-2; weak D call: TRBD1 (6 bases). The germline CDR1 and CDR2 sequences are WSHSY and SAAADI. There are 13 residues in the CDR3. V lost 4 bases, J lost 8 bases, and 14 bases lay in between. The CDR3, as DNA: TGCGCCAGCAGTGCTGGACAGCCCCTAGGCTACACCTTC. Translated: CASSAGQPLGYTF.

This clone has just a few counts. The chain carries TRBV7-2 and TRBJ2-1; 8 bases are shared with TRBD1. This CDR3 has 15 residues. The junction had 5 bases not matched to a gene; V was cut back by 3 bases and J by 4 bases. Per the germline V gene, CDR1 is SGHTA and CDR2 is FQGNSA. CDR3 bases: TGTGCCAGCAGCTTTTCCGGGACAGGATACAATGAGCAGTTCTTC. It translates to CASSFSGTGYNEQFF. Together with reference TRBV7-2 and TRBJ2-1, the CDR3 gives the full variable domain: GAGVSQSPSNKVTEKGKDVELRCDPISGHTALYWYRQSLGQGLEFLIYFQGNSAPDKSGLPSDRFSAERTGGSVSTLTIQRTQQEDSAVYLCASSFSGTGYNEQFFGPGTRLTVL.

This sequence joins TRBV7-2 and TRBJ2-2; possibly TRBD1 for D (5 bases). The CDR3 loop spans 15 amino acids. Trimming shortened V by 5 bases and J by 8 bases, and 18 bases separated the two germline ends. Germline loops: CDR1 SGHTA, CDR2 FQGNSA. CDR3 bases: TGTGCCAGCAGCCCCCGGCCCAGGGCTGAGGGGGAGCTGTTTTTT. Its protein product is CASSPRPRAEGELFF.